The 25 T cell receptor beta chains presented below share a single source sample, sequenced in a study of cytomegalovirus exposure and HLA in healthy donors. Primers included in the PCR were 60 Vbeta and 13 Jbeta primers. Assay: immunoSEQ multiplex PCR; the TCRdb copy retains only in-frame clones and omits some. The data hold 150,000 to 200,000 clones, with around 80% observed a single time. Sequenced: PBMCs. The receptors shown here come from a woman aged 18-35 years in good health and CMV-seronegative.

This sequence joins TRBV6-5 and TRBJ2-1; D call uncertain. This CDR3 region has 13 residues. Germline CDR1 is MNHEY and CDR2 is SVGAGI. The V end lost 2 bases, the J end lost 7 bases, and 9 bases lay between the germline ends. Written as DNA, the CDR3 is TGTGCCAGCAGTTACCTACGTAGTAATGAGCAGTTCTTC. Protein product: CASSYLRSNEQFF.

In nucleotides, the CDR3 is TGTGCCAGCAGCGTACAGGGTGGGGAAGAGACCCAGTACTTC. Amino acids: CASSVQGGEETQYF. The chain couples TRBV7-9 to TRBJ2-5, with a possible D match to TRBD1 (6 bases). Trimming left V 5 bases short and J 3 bases short, with 13 bases between. Per germline, CDR1 SEHNR and CDR2 FQNEAQ (reference sequence). CDR3 length equals 14 residues.

The count of this clone is one. The rearrangement uses TRBV2 and TRBJ1-6; D remains ambiguous. Per the germline V gene, CDR1 is SNHLY and CDR2 is FYNNEI. The CDR3 is 14 amino acids. The ends were cut back, 7 bases at V and 0 bases at J, with 7 bases in the middle. DNA of the CDR3: TGTGCCAGCAAAGTGAGCTCCTATAATTCACCCCTCCACTTT. Amino acid sequence: CASKVSSYNSPLHF.

This clone is a singleton in its sample. This chain links TRBV30 with TRBJ1-5; tentatively, D is TRBD1 (5 bases). Germline CDR1 GTSNPN, CDR2 SVGIG (reference sequence). This CDR3 spans 17 amino acids. Trimming took 2 bases from V and 1 from J, leaving 18 bases between them. Here the CDR3 reads CAWSRWSRQGSNQPQHF. The CDR3 nucleotides read TGTGCCTGGAGTCGGTGGAGTCGGCAGGGAAGCAATCAGCCCCAGCATTTT.

The chain uses TRBV7-8 and TRBJ1-6; perhaps TRBD1 as D (6 bases). Trimming shortened V by 2 bases and J by 5 bases, and 13 bases separated the two germline ends. Per the germline V gene, CDR1 is SGHVS and CDR2 is FQNEAQ. The CDR3 runs to 16 residues. In nucleotides, the CDR3 is TGTGCCAGCAGCTTATTGCCAGGGGCGGATAATTCACCCCTCCACTTT. This codes for CASSLLPGADNSPLHF.

This clone has just one count. V gene TRBV13 combines with J gene TRBJ2-1; 9 bases line up with TRBD2. CDR3 length: 17 amino acids. Germline values: CDR1 PRHDT, CDR2 FYEKMQ (reference sequence). The V segment lost 0 bases and the J segment 9 bases; nucleotides outside the gene matches: 12. The CDR3 nucleotides are TGTGCCAGCAGCTTAGGGCTTCTGGCGGGAGGGCCAGTTGAGCAGTTCTTC. Its translation is CASSLGLLAGGPVEQFF.

The V call is TRBV7-9, the J call TRBJ2-7, with D perhaps matching TRBD2 (6 bases). This CDR3 comprises 13 residues. The germline CDR1 and CDR2 sequences are SEHNR and FQNEAQ (reference sequence). V was shortened by 1 base and J by 6 bases, with 10 bases between the two germline ends. The CDR3 loop reads CASSLDFGGEQYF. CDR3 DNA: TGTGCCAGCAGCTTAGACTTCGGGGGCGAGCAGTACTTC.

This clone appeared a few times. The germline gene is not matched at one end of the junction; a read error may be the cause. J is TRBJ1-4 and V is TRBV19; D not resolved. Germline lookup yields CDR1 LNHDA and CDR2 SQIVND (reference sequence). The CDR3 length is 11 residues. In nucleotides, the CDR3 is TGTGCCAGTAGTGACGGAAGACAACAAAGATTT. Amino acids: CASSDGRQQRF.

The V gene is TRBV15, the J gene TRBJ1-4, with D unresolved. The CDR3 has 15 amino acids. Germline V gene data show CDR1 as LNHNV and CDR2 as YYDKDF (reference sequence). The V gene lost 0 bases and the J gene lost 0 bases, with 5 bases spanning the gap. CDR3 protein: CATSRDPATNEKLFF. The CDR3 DNA reads as TGTGCCACCAGCAGAGATCCAGCAACTAATGAAAAACTGTTTTTT.

The gene calls are TRBV4-3 and TRBJ2-1; 7 bases agree with TRBD2. The germline gives CDR1 LGHNA, CDR2 YSLEER. The CDR3 consists of 18 residues. V dropped 3 bases and J dropped 2; count of bases not matched to a gene: 13. CDR3 in DNA: TGCGCCAGCAGCCAGTGGGAGATATCTGGGAGGGCCTACAATGAGCAGTTCTTC. This sequence encodes CASSQWEISGRAYNEQFF.

The chain uses TRBV23-1 and TRBJ2-7; TRBD1 matches 7 bases. TRBV23-1 is recorded as an ORF, its role being uncertain. V lost 8 bases, J lost 0 bases, and 4 bases stayed unmatched. CDR3 length: 13 residues. The chain's CDR3 is CASVQGDSYEQYV. The CDR3 nucleotides read TGCGCCAGCGTTCAGGGGGACTCCTACGAGCAGTACGTC.

DNA for the CDR3: TGTGCCAGCAGGGGGCGCCTCTACGAGCAGTACGTC. Amino acids: CASRGRLYEQYV. The V and J genes are TRBV9 and TRBJ2-7; D might be TRBD1 (5 bases). Trimming removed 5 bases at V and 3 bases at J, with 9 bases between. CDR1 is SGDLS and CDR2 is YYNGEE in the germline V gene. The CDR3 length is 12 residues.

In this sample, this clone turned up a few times. The chain employs TRBV10-3 and TRBJ1-4; 9 bases are shared with TRBD1. CDR1 is ENHRY and CDR2 is SYGVKD in the germline V gene. The CDR3 has 12 residues. Trimming cost V 6 bases and J 14 bases; bases outside gene matches: 7. Here the CDR3 DNA reads TGTGCCATCAGCGAGGACAGGGGTGGGCTGTTTTTT. This sequence encodes CAISEDRGGLFF.

The rearrangement links TRBV19 to TRBJ1-5, with D possibly matching TRBD1 (5 bases). Trimming cost V 10 bases and J 0 bases, with 16 bases left between them. CDR3 length equals 15 residues. Germline CDR1 and CDR2: LNHDA and SQIVND (reference sequence). The CDR3 DNA reads as TGTGCCACCGTGGGGGGGACTTATAGCAATCAGCCCCAGCATTTT. Its protein product is CATVGGTYSNQPQHF.

V is TRBV7-9 and J is TRBJ2-7; TRBD1 matches at 11 bases. The CDR3 totals 16 residues. The J segment lost 2 bases and the V segment lost 4 bases, leaving 7 bases of the junction unmatched. Germline loops: CDR1 SEHNR, CDR2 FQNEAQ (reference sequence). The CDR3 loop reads CASSSGPGQGAYEQYF. The CDR3 bases are TGTGCCAGCAGCTCGGGACCGGGACAGGGGGCCTACGAGCAGTACTTC.

The CDR3 DNA is TGTGCCAGCAGCTTAGGGGGACAGGGGGCGCTTAGCTCTGTCTCTGGGGCCAACGTCCTGACTTTC. Amino acid sequence: CASSLGGQGALSSVSGANVLTF. This rearrangement joins TRBV7-6 to TRBJ2-6, with TRBD1 matching over 12 bases. The V gene's germline CDR1 is SGHVS and CDR2 FNYEAQ. This CDR3 has 22 residues. V was pared by 1 base and J by 0 bases, with 13 bases of the junction left unmatched.

The chain is built from TRBV7-2 and TRBJ2-7; TRBD2 aligns across 7 bases. Germline CDR1 SGHTA, CDR2 FQGNSA. V trimming: 4 bases; J trimming: 7 bases; junction bases outside the gene matches: 4. The CDR3 covers 12 residues. CDR3 sequence (DNA): TGTGCCAGCAGCTGGGGGGGAGGAGAGCAGTACTTC. Protein sequence: CASSWGGGEQYF.

The chain has TRBV9 and TRBJ2-3; perhaps TRBD2 as D (6 bases). V was shortened by 1 base and J by 4 bases, with 16 bases between the two germline ends. Germline CDR1 SGDLS, CDR2 YYNGEE. The CDR3 covers 16 residues. This CDR3 is CASSVSPSLASDTQYF. The CDR3 DNA reads as TGTGCCAGCAGCGTATCCCCCTCGCTAGCGTCAGATACGCAGTATTTT.

The chain employs TRBV2 and TRBJ1-3, with D hard to call. The CDR3 length is 15 residues. Germline CDR1 is SNHLY and CDR2 is FYNNEI. V was trimmed by 6 bases and J by 0 bases, leaving 12 bases between them. The CDR3 sequence: CASREGTDSGNTIYF. CDR3 DNA sequence: TGTGCCAGCAGGGAGGGAACAGACTCTGGAAACACCATATATTTT.

This sequence joins TRBV19 and TRBJ2-2; TRBD1 agrees at 7 bases. From germline, CDR1 is LNHDA and CDR2 SQIVND (reference sequence). The CDR3 runs to 14 residues. With V trimmed by 8 bases and J by 2 bases, 5 bases remained unmatched. DNA for the CDR3: TGTGCCAGTTTAGGGGGCCGTAACACCGGGGAGCTGTTTTTT. Protein sequence: CASLGGRNTGELFF.

This chain uses TRBV29-1 with TRBJ1-1; a weak D match, TRBD1 (6 bases). The CDR3 is made up of 15 amino acids. Trimming left V 6 bases short and J 6 bases short, with 23 bases between. Germline V CDR1 and CDR2: SQVTM, ANQGSEA. The CDR3 region has the DNA TGCAGCGTCTCCGGGAGGGGGGCGGTTGTGGCTGAAGCTTTCTTT. Its translation is CSVSGRGAVVAEAFF.

The V call is TRBV18, the J call TRBJ1-4; TRBD1 matches at 9 bases. The CDR3 contains 17 residues. V trimming: 0 bases; J trimming: 10 bases; junction bases outside the gene matches: 12. Germline CDR1 KGHSH, CDR2 LQKENI. This CDR3 reads CASSPPGGTGKVGKLFF. The CDR3 DNA reads TGTGCCAGCTCACCACCCGGTGGGACAGGGAAAGTGGGAAAACTGTTTTTT.

The chain is built from TRBV28 and TRBJ2-2; 8 nucleotides match TRBD1. This CDR3 contains 15 residues. V was clipped by 2 bases and J by 8 bases; unmatched bases: 7. Germline values: CDR1 MDHEN, CDR2 SYDVKM. The CDR3 sequence is CASSLIQGARGELFF. DNA for the CDR3: TGTGCCAGCAGTTTAATCCAGGGGGCGCGGGGGGAGCTGTTTTTT.

CDR3 sequence (DNA): TGTGCCAGCAGCTTAGCTGGGGAGACCACTGAAGCTTTCTTT. Its translation: CASSLAGETTEAFF. The rearrangement joins TRBV7-9 to TRBJ1-1; D is uncertain. Germline V gene sequence: CDR1 SEHNR, CDR2 FQNEAQ (reference sequence). This CDR3 region has 14 residues. V lost 0 bases, J lost 4 bases, and 9 bases lay in between.

This clone was found a few times. The chain employs TRBV4-3 and TRBJ1-1; TRBD1 agrees at 7 bases. In germline, CDR1 is LGHNA, CDR2 YSLEER. The CDR3 has 16 amino acids. Trimming at V came to 0 bases and at J to 5 bases, leaving 9 bases not matched to a gene. The CDR3: CASSQEGEGAGTEAFF. The DNA for the CDR3 is TGCGCCAGCAGCCAAGAGGGCGAGGGGGCTGGGACTGAAGCTTTCTTT.